The 6 T cell receptor beta chains below come from one sample, sequenced in a study of T-cell reconstitution after alpha-beta-depleted transplantation in children (dated by TCRdb to the mid-2010s). The sample's treatment or condition label is to be understood as: allogeneic hematopoietic cell transplantation with graft depleted of TCRalphabeta T cells and CD19 B cells. Libraries were made using PCR. Sequencing relied on an Illumina HiSeq 2500. Molecular barcoding was employed in the preparation of TCR libraries, with unique molecular identifiers being used to normalize TCRbeta repertoire quantification. The public reads were run again by TCRdb, first through fastp at Q25 and then through MiXCR, and only productive beta chains were kept. Every distinct CDR3 protein forms one entry, paired with its most common genes and DNA. Present in this sample are around 450,000 distinct CDR3 sequences, around 46% of which were seen just once. The leading ten clones occupy about 30% of the sample.

This specimen consisted of PBMCs, obtained before TCRalphabeta/CD19-depleted stem cell transplant. These receptors were obtained from a girl aged 2 to 9 with aplastic anemia, due to receive a stem cell transplant.

The chain carries TRBV5-1 and TRBJ2-2; 8 nucleotides align to TRBD2. V lost 0 bases and J lost 4; bases outside the gene matches: 5. CDR3 length: 16 amino acids. Germline CDR1 reads SGHRS; CDR2 reads YFSETQ. The CDR3 sequence: CASSLAGGRTTGELFF. The CDR3 DNA sequence: TGCGCCAGCAGCTTGGCCGGCGGGAGGACCACCGGGGAGCTGTTTTTT.

The chain uses TRBV7-9 and TRBJ1-2; possible D gene TRBD1, 5 bases. The germline V gene encodes CDR1 SEHNR and CDR2 FQNEAQ (reference sequence). V was pared by 6 bases and J by 6 bases, with 20 bases between. The CDR3 contains 15 residues. The CDR3 spells CASSPDPGPRDGYTF. CDR3 sequence (DNA): TGTGCCAGCAGTCCTGATCCAGGGCCCAGGGATGGCTACACCTTC.

This clonotype was picked up many times. The rearrangement uses TRBV27 and TRBJ2-2, with 7 nucleotides matching TRBD2. The CDR3 extends over 14 amino acids. J gave up 4 bases and V 6 bases, and 5 bases lay outside the gene matches. The germline gives CDR1 MNHEY, CDR2 SMNVEV (reference sequence). The CDR3 reads CASSTGTTTGELFF. DNA of the CDR3: TGTGCCAGCAGCACCGGGACTACCACCGGGGAGCTGTTTTTT.

V and J are TRBV30 and TRBJ1-2; tentative D call: TRBD1 (6 bases). The CDR3 has 13 residues. From germline, CDR1 is GTSNPN and CDR2 SVGIG (reference sequence). Trimming shortened V by 3 bases and J by 7 bases, and 15 bases separated the two germline ends. CDR3 nucleotides: TGTGCCTGGAGATATAACAGGGTATTTGGCTACACCTTC. It translates to CAWRYNRVFGYTF.

The J gene is TRBJ2-2, the V gene TRBV5-1; D is unresolved. Trimming cost V 0 bases and J 5 bases, with 20 bases left between them. Germline CDR1 is SGHRS and CDR2 is YFSETQ. The CDR3 runs to 18 residues. CDR3 coding DNA: TGCGCCAGCAGCTTGGTAGTCCAGGCCGACCTTTCAACCGGGGAGCTGTTTTTT. This encodes CASSLVVQADLSTGELFF.

The CDR3 DNA reads as TGCGCCAGCAGCCACGAAGATGAGCAGTTCTTC. It encodes CASSHEDEQFF. This chain joins TRBV5-1 and TRBJ2-1; no definite D call. From germline, CDR1 is SGHRS and CDR2 YFSETQ. CDR3 length: 11 amino acids. V gave up 4 bases and J gave up 8 bases, with 7 bases separating them.